Following are 32 T cell receptor beta chains from one sample sequenced in a study of T cell changes during pregnancy in multiple sclerosis (dated by TCRdb to the late 2010s). The library was generated by the immunoSEQ multiplex PCR assay. TCRdb stores this immuneACCESS table with in-frame sequences only. Part of the clones is absent; in the studies checked, under half of the shortfall reflects unresolved V genes, and no reason is known for the rest. In all, the sample holds about 89,000 clones, and about 94% of those were seen once. Jointly, the top ten make up more than 0.8% of the sample. Sequencing was performed on peripheral blood, taken in the third trimester of pregnancy. The receptors originated from a female donor with multiple sclerosis, enrolled in a pregnancy study.

The chain employs TRBV14 and TRBJ1-5; D is possibly TRBD1 (5 bases). CDR3 length: 16 amino acids. From germline, CDR1 is SGHDN and CDR2 FVKESK. Trimming took 1 base from V and 3 from J, leaving 13 bases between them. The DNA for the CDR3 is TGTGCCAGCAGCCAAGGGGTCGCGGGGGACAATCAGCCCCAGCATTTT. Translation: CASSQGVAGDNQPQHF.

The rearrangement joins TRBV11-2 to TRBJ1-1; 7 bases line up with TRBD1. J gave up 5 bases and V 4 bases, and 7 bases lay outside the gene matches. The CDR3 has 14 amino acids. In germline, CDR1 is SGHAT, CDR2 FQNNGV. The CDR3 is CASSSKWTGTEAFF. CDR3 nucleotide sequence: TGTGCCAGCAGCTCAAAATGGACAGGTACTGAAGCTTTCTTT.

Here the CDR3 reads CSVGTGGHNEQFF. The CDR3 DNA follows: TGCAGCGTTGGGACAGGGGGCCACAATGAGCAGTTCTTC. The chain links TRBV29-1 to TRBJ2-1; TRBD1 matches at 11 bases. Germline V CDR1 and CDR2: SQVTM, ANQGSEA. The CDR3 extends over 13 amino acids. V shed 4 bases and J 5 bases; nucleotides not matched to a gene: 1.

The V and J genes are TRBV27 and TRBJ1-1; no reliable D call. Germline V gene lookup returns CDR1 MNHEY and CDR2 SMNVEV (reference sequence). V shed 4 bases and J shed 0 bases, with 9 bases lying between them. The CDR3 spans 14 residues. The CDR3 loop is CASSSGFMNTEAFF. As DNA, the CDR3 is TGTGCCAGCAGTTCGGGGTTTATGAACACTGAAGCTTTCTTT.

The chain has TRBV7-3 and TRBJ1-1, with D possibly being TRBD1 (5 bases). Trimming stripped 5 bases from V and 5 bases from J, with 18 bases between. Germline-derived CDR1 and CDR2 are SGHTA and FQGTGA. This CDR3 contains 15 residues. The CDR3 here is CASSLGMAGQTEAFF. In nucleotides, the CDR3 is TGTGCCAGCAGCCTAGGGATGGCAGGGCAGACTGAAGCTTTCTTT.

The chain carries TRBV25-1 and TRBJ1-4; 7 bases fit TRBD1. J lost 8 bases, V lost 4 bases, and 10 bases had no gene match. This CDR3 is 15 amino acids long. Looked up from germline, CDR1 is MGHDK and CDR2 is SYGVNS. As DNA, the CDR3 is TGTGCCAGCAGTGCATGGACAGGCAGAGTAGAAAAACTGTTTTTT. This encodes CASSAWTGRVEKLFF.

This chain uses TRBV5-8 with TRBJ1-5; maybe TRBD1 (6 bases). Germline V gene data show CDR1 as SGHTS and CDR2 as YDEGEE. V was clipped by 2 bases and J by 0 bases, with 9 bases between them. The CDR3 contains 15 residues. The CDR3 DNA follows: TGTGCCAGCAGCTTCGGGGACATTAGCAATCAGCCCCAGCATTTT. Amino acid sequence: CASSFGDISNQPQHF.

As DNA, the CDR3 is TGTGCCAGCAGTTTGCGGGCTCTCTCCTACGAGCAGTACTTC. It encodes CASSLRALSYEQYF. The gene calls are TRBV27 and TRBJ2-7; maybe TRBD2 (5 bases). Trimming took off 3 bases at V and 0 bases at J, with 9 bases between the two ends. The CDR3 extends over 14 amino acids. The germline V gene has CDR1 MNHEY and CDR2 SMNVEV (reference sequence).

This chain links TRBV27 with TRBJ1-1; TRBD1 aligns across 9 bases. The CDR3 sequence is 14 residues long. Germline V CDR1 and CDR2: MNHEY, SMNVEV (reference sequence). V shed 3 bases, J shed 8 bases, and the junction held 7 bases outside the gene matches. The CDR3 DNA sequence: TGTGCCAGCAGTTTCTTGGACAGGGGTGGAGAAGCTTTCTTT. Translated, it gives CASSFLDRGGEAFF.

This clone was detected a few times. The J gene is TRBJ1-1, the V gene TRBV9; D remains ambiguous. This CDR3 is built from 14 residues. The V end lost 0 bases, the J end lost 11 bases, and 17 bases lay between the germline ends. The germline V gene has CDR1 SGDLS and CDR2 YYNGEE. The CDR3 bases are TGTGCCAGCAGCGTAGGGGCCGAGGGCCTGTTGGCTTTCTTT. This sequence encodes CASSVGAEGLLAFF.

This chain connects TRBV5-1 to TRBJ1-2; 8 nucleotides match TRBD1. Germline CDR1 is SGHRS and CDR2 is YFSETQ. V gave up 0 bases and J gave up 4 bases; unmatched junction bases: 11. This CDR3 contains 17 residues. As DNA, the CDR3 is TGCGCCAGCAGCTTGGGGGGAACGCAACAGGGGGTCTATGGCTACACCTTC. Translated: CASSLGGTQQGVYGYTF.

In this sample, this clone turned up a few times. V usage is TRBV9 and J usage is TRBJ2-2, with D perhaps matching TRBD1 (5 bases). Per the germline V gene, CDR1 is SGDLS and CDR2 is YYNGEE. This CDR3 has 15 amino acids. V was shortened by 1 base and J by 2 bases, with 9 bases between the two germline ends. This CDR3 is CASSVIGDNTGELFF. In nucleotides, the CDR3 is TGTGCCAGCAGCGTAATAGGGGATAACACCGGGGAGCTGTTTTTT. Full variable domain (missing parts from reference TRBV9 and TRBJ2-2): DSGVTQTPKHLITATGQRVTLRCSPRSGDLSVYWYQQSLDQGLQFLIQYYNGEERAKGNILERFSAQQFPDLHSELNLSSLELGDSALYFCASSVIGDNTGELFFGEGSRLTVL.

The J gene is TRBJ2-3, the V gene TRBV27; 12 bases match TRBD2. Germline CDR1 reads MNHEY; CDR2 reads SMNVEV (reference sequence). Trimming took 5 bases from V and 0 from J; bases not matched to a gene: 6. This CDR3 comprises 17 residues. DNA for the CDR3: TGTGCCAGCAGTAGGGGGACTAGCGGGCTTAGCACAGATACGCAGTATTTT. Its translation is CASSRGTSGLSTDTQYF.

This chain uses TRBV10-3 with TRBJ1-1; no firm D call. With 6 bases removed from V and 6 bases from J, the gap between germline ends came to 17 bases. Germline loops: CDR1 ENHRY, CDR2 SYGVKD. CDR3 length equals 14 residues. CDR3 sequence (DNA): TGTGCCATCAGCGAAAATTGGGAGGGCTCTGAAGCTTTCTTT. This gives the protein CAISENWEGSEAFF.

V is TRBV5-1 and J is TRBJ1-1; 10 bases align to TRBD1. In germline, CDR1 is SGHRS, CDR2 YFSETQ. The J segment lost 7 bases and the V segment lost 2 bases, leaving 11 bases of the junction unmatched. This CDR3 is 16 amino acids long. This CDR3 is CASSFGGTGAFNEAFF. CDR3 nucleotides: TGCGCCAGCAGCTTCGGGGGGACAGGGGCGTTTAATGAAGCTTTCTTT. The whole variable domain, filled in from reference TRBV5-1 and TRBJ1-1, reads KAGVTQTPRYLIKTRGQQVTLSCSPISGHRSVSWYQQTPGQGLQFLFEYFSETQRNKGNFPGRFSGRQFSNSRSEMNVSTLELGDSALYLCASSFGGTGAFNEAFFGQGTRLTVV.

The V call is TRBV4-1, the J call TRBJ1-2; 8 bases fit TRBD1. Germline assignment: CDR1 MGHRA and CDR2 YSYEKL. This CDR3 is 14 amino acids long. V gave up 0 bases and J gave up 4 bases; unmatched junction bases: 1. CDR3 in amino acids: CASSQEDRAYGYTF. The CDR3 region has the DNA TGCGCCAGCAGCCAAGAGGACAGGGCCTATGGCTACACCTTC.

The chain carries TRBV9 and TRBJ2-2, with D uncertain. The germline CDR1 and CDR2 sequences are SGDLS and YYNGEE. V was trimmed by 0 bases and J by 3 bases, leaving 6 bases between them. CDR3 length equals 14 residues. The CDR3: CASSVGTDTGELFF. CDR3 bases: TGTGCCAGCAGCGTAGGTACAGACACCGGGGAGCTGTTTTTT.

This sequence joins TRBV27 and TRBJ2-2, with D perhaps TRBD2 (5 bases). V shed 3 bases and J shed 4 bases, with 12 bases lying between them. The CDR3 loop spans 15 amino acids. Germline values: CDR1 MNHEY, CDR2 SMNVEV (reference sequence). The CDR3 loop reads CASSFFISGTGELFF. CDR3 nucleotides: TGTGCCAGCAGTTTTTTTATAAGCGGCACCGGGGAGCTGTTTTTT.

The rearrangement uses TRBV5-8 and TRBJ2-5, with D maybe TRBD2 (6 bases). The V end was cut by 4 bases, the J end by 5 bases, with 18 bases between. This CDR3 region has 15 residues. CDR1 is SGHTS, CDR2 YDEGEE, per germline. CDR3 in DNA: TGTGCCAGCAGCCCCCGGGGGAGCAGTGGGGAGACCCAGTACTTC. Its protein product is CASSPRGSSGETQYF. Combining the CDR3 with reference TRBV5-8 and TRBJ2-5 gives the whole variable domain EAGVTQSPTHLIKTRGQQATLRCSPISGHTSVYWYQQALGLGLQFLLWYDEGEERNRGNFPPRFSGRQFPNYSSELNVNALELEDSALYLCASSPRGSSGETQYFGPGTRLLVL.

V usage is TRBV27 and J usage is TRBJ2-7, with D uncertain. V lost 3 bases and J lost 2, with 8 bases in between. This CDR3 spans 13 amino acids. Germline-derived CDR1 and CDR2 are MNHEY and SMNVEV (reference sequence). CDR3: CASSLGRAYEQYF. CDR3 sequence (DNA): TGTGCCAGCAGTTTGGGCAGAGCCTACGAGCAGTACTTC.

V gene TRBV11-2 combines with J gene TRBJ1-2; D is undetermined. Germline CDR1 is SGHAT and CDR2 is FQNNGV. This CDR3 is built from 13 residues. The V and J ends lost 4 bases and 4 bases respectively, with 10 bases between them. The CDR3 here is CASSSYSGYGYTF. CDR3 nucleotide sequence: TGTGCCAGCAGCTCGTACTCAGGCTATGGCTACACCTTC.

The chain couples TRBV10-3 to TRBJ2-3; TRBD1 matches at 10 bases. The CDR3 loop spans 15 amino acids. The V gene's germline CDR1 is ENHRY and CDR2 SYGVKD. Germline trimming cut 2 bases from V and 3 bases from J; bases unmatched to any gene: 2. CDR3 in DNA: TGTGCCATCAGTGAGGGGGACAGGGGTACAGATACGCAGTATTTT. Translated: CAISEGDRGTDTQYF.

V usage is TRBV28 and J usage is TRBJ2-6; 10 nucleotides align to TRBD1. The CDR3 covers 18 residues. The trim removed 6 bases at V and 1 base at J, leaving 9 bases unmatched. The germline V gene has CDR1 MDHEN and CDR2 SYDVKM. The CDR3 bases are TGTGCCAGCAGCCTGGGCGGGACAGGGGCGTCTGGGGCCAACGTCCTGACTTTC. Translated, it gives CASSLGGTGASGANVLTF.

The J gene is TRBJ2-5, the V gene TRBV28, with 9 nucleotides matching TRBD2. Germline CDR1 MDHEN, CDR2 SYDVKM. The CDR3 is made up of 15 amino acids. V lost 5 bases to trimming and J lost 3 bases; unmatched junction nucleotides: 7. The CDR3 DNA reads TGTGCCAGCAGTAGCGAGCGGGAGGTGGAAGAGACCCAGTACTTC. This gives the protein CASSSEREVEETQYF.

The chain carries TRBV19 and TRBJ1-5; 7 bases fit TRBD1. The CDR3 is made up of 16 amino acids. CDR1 and CDR2 (germline): LNHDA, SQIVND (reference sequence). V was clipped by 7 bases and J by 6 bases; unmatched bases: 15. For the CDR3, the DNA is TGTGCCAGTACCCCCCGCCGCGCAGGGGGAGGTCAGCCCCAGCATTTT. Translation: CASTPRRAGGGQPQHF.

The chain uses TRBV5-1 and TRBJ2-7; 7 nucleotides line up with TRBD1. Trimming cost V 4 bases and J 1 base; bases outside gene matches: 5. Germline V gene lookup returns CDR1 SGHRS and CDR2 YFSETQ. There are 14 residues in the CDR3. CDR3 bases: TGCGCCAGCAGCGTGGACAGGCCTTCCTACGAGCAGTACTTC. Its translation is CASSVDRPSYEQYF.

The chain carries TRBV18 and TRBJ2-7; 7 nucleotides match TRBD1. Germline V gene sequence: CDR1 KGHSH, CDR2 LQKENI. The CDR3 contains 14 residues. The V and J ends lost 6 bases and 7 bases, in that order; junction bases with no gene match: 12. The CDR3 bases are TGTGCCAGCTCGCGAGACAGGGATCCGCGGGAGCAGTACTTC. Translation gives CASSRDRDPREQYF.

The V call is TRBV10-2, the J call TRBJ2-7, with 7 bases identical to TRBD1. This CDR3 comprises 15 residues. CDR1 and CDR2 from the germline V gene are WSHSY and SAAADI. With V trimmed by 2 bases and J by 4 bases, 8 bases remained unmatched. The CDR3 spells CASSEGAGGRYEQYF. The CDR3 nucleotides read TGCGCCAGCAGTGAGGGGGCAGGGGGTCGGTACGAGCAGTACTTC.

V gene TRBV14 combines with J gene TRBJ2-3; D uncertain. Per the germline V gene, CDR1 is SGHDN and CDR2 is FVKESK. V dropped 1 base and J dropped 2 bases, with 10 bases sitting between them. The CDR3 length is 15 residues. CDR3 sequence reads: CASSQGAISTDTQYF. CDR3 coding DNA: TGTGCCAGCAGCCAAGGTGCGATCTCCACAGATACGCAGTATTTT. Looking up the rest from reference TRBV14 and TRBJ2-3 gives the full variable domain: EAGVTQFPSHSVIEKGQTVTLRCDPISGHDNLYWYRRVMGKEIKFLLHFVKESKQDESGMPNNRFLAERTGGTYSTLKVQPAELEDSGVYFCASSQGAISTDTQYFGPGTRLTVL.

The chain joins TRBV7-3 to TRBJ2-7, with 9 bases aligning to TRBD1. The CDR3 contains 13 residues. V shed 5 bases, J shed 4 bases, and the junction held 3 bases outside the gene matches. Germline CDR1 reads SGHTA; CDR2 reads FQGTGA. The CDR3 region is CASSLDRGYEQYF. The DNA for the CDR3 is TGTGCCAGCAGCCTTGACAGGGGGTACGAGCAGTACTTC.

The chain links TRBV11-2 to TRBJ2-7; tentative D call: TRBD1 (5 bases). The ends were cut back, 1 base at V and 3 bases at J, with 13 bases in the middle. CDR3 length: 15 residues. The germline V gene encodes CDR1 SGHAT and CDR2 FQNNGV. CDR3 amino acids: CASSLAQGLFYEQYF. For the CDR3, the DNA is TGTGCCAGCAGCTTAGCGCAGGGCTTATTCTACGAGCAGTACTTC. The variable domain in full, completed from reference TRBV11-2 and TRBJ2-7, reads EAGVAQSPRYKIIEKRQSVAFWCNPISGHATLYWYQQILGQGPKLLIQFQNNGVVDDSQLPKDRFSAERLKGVDSTLKIQPAKLEDSAVYLCASSLAQGLFYEQYFGPGTRLTVT.

The chain links TRBV14 to TRBJ1-2, with 9 bases fitting TRBD1. Looked up from germline, CDR1 is SGHDN and CDR2 is FVKESK. CDR3 length: 19 amino acids. V lost 0 bases to trimming and J lost 1 base; unmatched junction nucleotides: 12. CDR3 sequence reads: CASSQDRRTGALFNYGYTF. The DNA of the CDR3 is TGTGCCAGCAGCCAAGATCGCCGGACAGGGGCCCTATTTAACTATGGCTACACCTTC.